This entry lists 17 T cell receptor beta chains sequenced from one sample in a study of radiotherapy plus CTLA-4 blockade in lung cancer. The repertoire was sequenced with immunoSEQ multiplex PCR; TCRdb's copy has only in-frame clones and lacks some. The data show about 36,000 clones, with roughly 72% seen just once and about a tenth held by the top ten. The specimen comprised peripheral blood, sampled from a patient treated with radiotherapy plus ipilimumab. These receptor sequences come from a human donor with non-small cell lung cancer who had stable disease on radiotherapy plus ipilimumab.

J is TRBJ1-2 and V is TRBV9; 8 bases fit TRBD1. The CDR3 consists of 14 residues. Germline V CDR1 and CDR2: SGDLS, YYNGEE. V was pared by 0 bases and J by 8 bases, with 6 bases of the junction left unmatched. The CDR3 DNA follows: TGTGCCAGCAGCGTAGGGCTGACAGGGGAGGGCTACACCTTC. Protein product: CASSVGLTGEGYTF.

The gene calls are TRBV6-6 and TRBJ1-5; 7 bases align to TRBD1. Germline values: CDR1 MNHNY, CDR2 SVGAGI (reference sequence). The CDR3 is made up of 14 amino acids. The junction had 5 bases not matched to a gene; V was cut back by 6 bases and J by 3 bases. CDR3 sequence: CASRGGQVNQPQHF. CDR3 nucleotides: TGTGCCAGCAGGGGAGGACAGGTCAATCAGCCCCAGCATTTT.

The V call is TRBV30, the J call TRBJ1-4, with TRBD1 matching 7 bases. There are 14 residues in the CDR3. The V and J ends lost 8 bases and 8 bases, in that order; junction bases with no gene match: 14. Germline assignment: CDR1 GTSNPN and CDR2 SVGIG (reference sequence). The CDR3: CARRDSPVGEKLFF. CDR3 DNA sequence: TGTGCCAGAAGGGACAGTCCGGTGGGAGAAAAACTGTTTTTT. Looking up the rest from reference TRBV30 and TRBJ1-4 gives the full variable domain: SQTIHQWPATLVQPVGSPLSLECTVEGTSNPNLYWYRQAAGRGLQLLFYSVGIGQISSEVPQNLSASRPQDRQFILSSKKLLLSDSGFYLCARRDSPVGEKLFFGSGTQLSVL.

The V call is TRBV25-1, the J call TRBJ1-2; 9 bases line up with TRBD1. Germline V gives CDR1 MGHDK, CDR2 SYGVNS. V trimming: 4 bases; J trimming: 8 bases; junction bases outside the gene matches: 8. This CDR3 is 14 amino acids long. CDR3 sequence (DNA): TGTGCCAGCAGTGCGGGAGGACAGGGGAAGGGCTACACCTTC. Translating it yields CASSAGGQGKGYTF.

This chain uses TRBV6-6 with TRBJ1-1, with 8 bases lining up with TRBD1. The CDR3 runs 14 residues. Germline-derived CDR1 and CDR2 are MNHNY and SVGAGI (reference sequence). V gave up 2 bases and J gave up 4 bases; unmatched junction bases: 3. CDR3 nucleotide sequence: TGTGCCAGCAGTTACACCACAGGGGGCACTGAAGCTTTCTTT. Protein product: CASSYTTGGTEAFF.

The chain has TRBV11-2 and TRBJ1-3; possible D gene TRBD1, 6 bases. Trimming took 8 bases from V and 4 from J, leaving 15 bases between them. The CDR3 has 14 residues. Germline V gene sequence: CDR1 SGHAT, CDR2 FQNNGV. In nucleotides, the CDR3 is TGTGCCAGCGCCGACAGGATGCGGGGAAACACCATATATTTT. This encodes CASADRMRGNTIYF.

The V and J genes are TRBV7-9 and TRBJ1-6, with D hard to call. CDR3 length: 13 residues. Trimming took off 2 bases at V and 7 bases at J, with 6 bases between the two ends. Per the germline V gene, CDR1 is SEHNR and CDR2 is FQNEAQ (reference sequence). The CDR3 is CASSLSGNSPLHF. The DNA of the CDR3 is TGTGCCAGCAGCTTAAGCGGGAATTCACCCCTCCACTTT.

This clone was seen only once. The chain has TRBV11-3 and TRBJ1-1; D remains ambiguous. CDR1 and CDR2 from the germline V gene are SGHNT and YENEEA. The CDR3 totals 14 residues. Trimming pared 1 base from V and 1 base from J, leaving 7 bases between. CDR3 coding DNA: TGTGCCAGCAGCTTAGTCCGGTCGAACACTGAAGCTTTCTTT. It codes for CASSLVRSNTEAFF.

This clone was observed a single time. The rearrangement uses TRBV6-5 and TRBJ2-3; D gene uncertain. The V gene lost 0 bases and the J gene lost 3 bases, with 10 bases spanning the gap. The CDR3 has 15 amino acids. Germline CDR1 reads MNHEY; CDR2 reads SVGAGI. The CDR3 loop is CASSYSMSGTDTQYF. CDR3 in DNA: TGTGCCAGCAGTTACTCGATGTCAGGAACAGATACGCAGTATTTT.

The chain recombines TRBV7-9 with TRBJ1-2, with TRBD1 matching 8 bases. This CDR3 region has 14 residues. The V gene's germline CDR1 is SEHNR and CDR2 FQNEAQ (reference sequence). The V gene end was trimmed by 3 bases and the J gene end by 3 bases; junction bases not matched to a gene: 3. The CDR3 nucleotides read TGTGCCAGCAGCTTCGGGACAGGTGACTATGGCTACACCTTC. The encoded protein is CASSFGTGDYGYTF.

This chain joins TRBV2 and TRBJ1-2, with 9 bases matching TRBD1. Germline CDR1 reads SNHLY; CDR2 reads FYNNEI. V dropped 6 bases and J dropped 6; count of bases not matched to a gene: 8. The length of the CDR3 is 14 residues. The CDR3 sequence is CASSVTGGRDGYTF. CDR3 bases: TGTGCCAGCAGCGTCACAGGGGGCAGGGATGGCTACACCTTC.

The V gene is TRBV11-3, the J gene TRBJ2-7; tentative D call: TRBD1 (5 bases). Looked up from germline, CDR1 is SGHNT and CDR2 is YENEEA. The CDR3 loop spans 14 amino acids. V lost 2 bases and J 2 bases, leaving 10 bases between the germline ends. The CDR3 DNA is TGTGCCAGCAGCTTATTCGCAGGGCCCTACGAGCAGTACTTC. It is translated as CASSLFAGPYEQYF.

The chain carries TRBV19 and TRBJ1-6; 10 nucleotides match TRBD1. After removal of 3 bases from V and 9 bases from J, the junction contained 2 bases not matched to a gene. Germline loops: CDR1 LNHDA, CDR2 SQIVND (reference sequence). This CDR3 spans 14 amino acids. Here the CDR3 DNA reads TGTGCCAGTAGTATCCGGGACAGGGGTTCACCCCTCCACTTT. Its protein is CASSIRDRGSPLHF.

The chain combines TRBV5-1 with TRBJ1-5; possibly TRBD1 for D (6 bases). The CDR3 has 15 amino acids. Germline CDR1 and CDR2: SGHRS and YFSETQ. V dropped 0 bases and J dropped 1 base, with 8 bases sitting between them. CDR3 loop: CASSLGDTSNQPQHF. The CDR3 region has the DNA TGCGCCAGCAGCTTGGGGGACACAAGCAATCAGCCCCAGCATTTT.

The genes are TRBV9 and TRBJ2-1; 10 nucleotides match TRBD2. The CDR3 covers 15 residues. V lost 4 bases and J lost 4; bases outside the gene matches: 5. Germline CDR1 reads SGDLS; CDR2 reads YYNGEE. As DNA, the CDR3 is TGTGCCAGCAGCAAACTAGCGGGGACATACAATGAGCAGTTCTTC. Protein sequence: CASSKLAGTYNEQFF.

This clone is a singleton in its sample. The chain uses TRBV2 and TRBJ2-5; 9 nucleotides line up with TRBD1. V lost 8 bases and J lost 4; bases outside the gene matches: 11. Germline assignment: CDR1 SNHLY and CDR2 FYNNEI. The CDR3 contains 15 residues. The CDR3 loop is CASRVRDRERETQYF. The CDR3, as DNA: TGTGCCAGCCGTGTTCGGGACAGGGAAAGAGAGACCCAGTACTTC.

The CDR3 coding sequence is TGTGCCAGCAGCCCCGGGACAGGGGACTATGGCTACACCTTC. Protein: CASSPGTGDYGYTF. The chain recombines TRBV7-9 with TRBJ1-2; TRBD1 aligns across 10 bases. J lost 3 bases, V lost 5 bases, and 3 bases had no gene match. Germline V gene data show CDR1 as SEHNR and CDR2 as FQNEAQ (reference sequence). This CDR3 has 14 residues.